The text below deals with one T cell receptor (beta chain). Sequencing used immunoSEQ multiplex PCR; TCRdb keeps in-frame clones, though not all of them. The sample lists roughly 50,000 clones, about 88% occurring once. Germline V gene data show CDR1 as SGHTA and CDR2 as FQGNSA. This CDR3 has 14 amino acids. The V gene end was trimmed by 2 bases and the J gene end by 4 bases; junction bases not matched to a gene: 4. These data originate in a study of radiotherapy plus CTLA-4 blockade in lung cancer. This specimen consisted of peripheral blood, obtained from a patient treated with radiotherapy plus ipilimumab. The chain uses TRBV7-2 and TRBJ2-5, with 7 bases that match TRBD2. The sequence was collected from a human donor with non-small cell lung cancer whose response to radiotherapy plus ipilimumab could not be evaluated. CDR3 in amino acids: CASSLRSGGETQYF. CDR3 sequence (DNA): TGTGCCAGCAGCTTACGGTCGGGAGGAGAGACCCAGTACTTC.